Below are 15 T cell receptor beta chains sequenced from a single sample in a study of post-analysis software for immune sequencing data. Study findings and constraints: About 5 TRBV segments were significantly more frequent in patients than in controls. TRBV5-6, TRBV5-1 and TRBV20-1 were among these segments.

Unique molecular identifiers were present in the TCR beta cDNA libraries. TCRdb re-analysed the PCR reads in MiXCR, keeping a single row per CDR3 protein. The table includes hundreds of thousands of distinct CDR3 sequences, roughly 47% detected once. What these receptors recognize is not known. Sample: blood. The receptors were gathered from a girl under 18 with multiple sclerosis.

This clonotype was detected only a few times. The chain links TRBV6-1 to TRBJ2-3, with D maybe TRBD2 (6 bases). This CDR3 contains 12 residues. Germline CDR1 is MNHNS and CDR2 is SASEGT. CDR3 in DNA: TGTGCGTCGGCGGGGAGGATGGATACGCAGTATTTT. Protein: CASAGRMDTQYF.

The gene calls are TRBV4-1 and TRBJ2-5; TRBD2 matches 8 bases. The J call is uncertain, as TRBJ2-7 better fits the DNA end. The CDR3 totals 16 residues. Germline CDR1 is MGHRA and CDR2 is YSYEKL. The CDR3 region is CASRPTGTRVWGEQYF. The CDR3 coding sequence is TGCGCCAGCAGACCTACCGGGACTAGGGTTTGGGGCGAGCAGTACTTC.

CDR3 amino acids: CASSSTTSVFSEQYF. The DNA for the CDR3 is TGTGCCAGCAGTTCGACTACAAGTGTATTTAGCGAGCAGTACTTC. This chain joins TRBV6-6 and TRBJ2-7; tentatively, D is TRBD2 (5 bases). CDR3 length: 15 amino acids. V gave up 4 bases and J gave up 6 bases, with 19 bases separating them. The germline gives CDR1 MNHNY, CDR2 SVGAGI (reference sequence).

V is TRBV20-1 and J is TRBJ1-6; 7 bases are a match to TRBD1. Germline V gene sequence: CDR1 DFQATT, CDR2 SNEGSKA (reference sequence). The CDR3 runs 15 residues. J gave up 5 bases and V 5 bases, and 9 bases lay outside the gene matches. The CDR3: CSARSVGTDNSPLHF. Here the CDR3 DNA reads TGCAGTGCTCGTTCTGTCGGGACAGATAATTCACCCCTCCACTTT.

Note on this clonotype: The junction differs from germline at one of its ends, possibly a read error. V usage is TRBV12-3 or TRBV12-4 and J usage is TRBJ2-7; D might be TRBD1 or TRBD2, each matching 5 bases. This CDR3 comprises 13 residues. CDR3: CASRLGDPYEQYF. In DNA, the CDR3 is TGTGCCAGCCGTTTGGGGGATCCCTACGAGCAGTACTTC.

J is TRBJ2-1 and V is TRBV15; 7 bases agree with TRBD1. The CDR3 is made up of 14 amino acids. The germline CDR1 and CDR2 sequences are LNHNV and YYDKDF (reference sequence). J was trimmed by 4 bases and V by 8 bases; bases with no gene match: 8. CDR3 protein: CATSKGAEYNEQFF. The CDR3 region has the DNA TGTGCCACCTCTAAGGGGGCGGAATACAATGAGCAGTTCTTC.

J is TRBJ1-2 and V is TRBV14; D perhaps matches TRBD1 (6 bases). CDR1 and CDR2 from the germline V gene are SGHDN and FVKESK. The CDR3 spans 16 residues. Trimming stripped 0 bases from V and 2 bases from J, with 13 bases between. The CDR3 here is CASSQDSNRVNYGYTF. The CDR3 nucleotides are TGTGCCAGCAGCCAAGATTCGAACAGGGTCAACTATGGCTACACCTTC.

A few counts support this clonotype. The chain has TRBV20-1 and TRBJ2-1; no reliable D call. Trimming shortened V by 5 bases and J by 6 bases, and 8 bases separated the two germline ends. This CDR3 has 11 amino acids. Germline CDR1 is DFQATT and CDR2 is SNEGSKA (reference sequence). Here the CDR3 DNA reads TGCAGTGCTCCAGACATCAATGAGCAGTTCTTC. As protein: CSAPDINEQFF.

The chain is built from TRBV3-1 and TRBJ2-7; the D is unclear. The CDR3 is 13 residues long. The V gene's germline CDR1 is LGHDT and CDR2 YNNKEL (reference sequence). Trimming left V 3 bases short and J 4 bases short, with 10 bases between. CDR3 in amino acids: CASSQKGAYEQYF. Written as DNA, the CDR3 is TGTGCCAGCAGCCAGAAGGGCGCGTACGAGCAGTACTTC.

This clonotype was observed a handful of times. V usage is TRBV6-1 and J usage is TRBJ2-4, with D possibly matching TRBD2 (6 bases). Trimming shortened V by 2 bases and J by 4 bases, and 15 bases separated the two germline ends. The CDR3 length is 16 residues. CDR1 and CDR2 from the germline V gene are MNHNS and SASEGT. CDR3: CASSEPRLEAKNIQYF. For the CDR3, the DNA is TGTGCCAGCAGTGAACCCAGACTAGAGGCTAAAAACATTCAGTACTTC.

This clonotype was seen many times. The chain couples TRBV29-1 to TRBJ2-7; a possible D gene is TRBD1 (6 bases). This CDR3 spans 13 amino acids. Germline loops: CDR1 SQVTM, CDR2 ANQGSEA. V lost 4 bases and J lost 2, with 12 bases in between. The CDR3 DNA follows: TGCAGCGTTGTTGGGACACTCACCTACGAGCAGTACTTC. This encodes CSVVGTLTYEQYF.

The chain's CDR3 is CASSLEGGRVSEAFF. The CDR3 DNA reads TGCGCCAGCAGCTTGGAGGGGGGGCGCGTATCTGAAGCTTTCTTT. The chain couples TRBV5-1 to TRBJ1-1, with a possible D match to TRBD1 (6 bases). V lost 0 bases and J 6 bases, leaving 15 bases between the germline ends. CDR1 is SGHRS and CDR2 is YFSETQ in the germline V gene. The CDR3 sequence is 15 residues long.

The chain has TRBV29-1 and TRBJ2-5; 7 positions agree with TRBD2. Losses at the gene ends were 0 bases for V and 7 bases for J; bases not matched to a gene: 5. Germline CDR1 and CDR2: SQVTM and ANQGSEA. The CDR3 has 13 residues. The CDR3 here is CSVEERGRGTQYF. Here the CDR3 DNA reads TGCAGCGTTGAAGAAAGAGGGAGGGGGACCCAGTACTTC.

This rearrangement joins TRBV7-3 to TRBJ2-1, with TRBD2 identical over 11 bases. The V gene's germline CDR1 is SGHTA and CDR2 FQGTGA. The junction had 7 bases not matched to a gene; V was cut back by 5 bases and J by 7 bases. The CDR3 length is 15 residues. The CDR3 nucleotides read TGTGCCAGCAGCCCACTAGCGGGGGCCACGAATGAGCAGTTCTTC. It encodes CASSPLAGATNEQFF.

Only a few counts were recorded for this clonotype. The chain is built from TRBV4-1 and TRBJ1-2; 8 bases are shared with TRBD1. CDR1 is MGHRA, CDR2 YSYEKL, per germline. J gave up 4 bases and V 0 bases, and 4 bases lay outside the gene matches. CDR3 length equals 15 residues. CDR3 bases: TGCGCCAGCAGCCAAGAAGTGACAGGGGCCTATGGCTACACCTTC. The encoded protein is CASSQEVTGAYGYTF.